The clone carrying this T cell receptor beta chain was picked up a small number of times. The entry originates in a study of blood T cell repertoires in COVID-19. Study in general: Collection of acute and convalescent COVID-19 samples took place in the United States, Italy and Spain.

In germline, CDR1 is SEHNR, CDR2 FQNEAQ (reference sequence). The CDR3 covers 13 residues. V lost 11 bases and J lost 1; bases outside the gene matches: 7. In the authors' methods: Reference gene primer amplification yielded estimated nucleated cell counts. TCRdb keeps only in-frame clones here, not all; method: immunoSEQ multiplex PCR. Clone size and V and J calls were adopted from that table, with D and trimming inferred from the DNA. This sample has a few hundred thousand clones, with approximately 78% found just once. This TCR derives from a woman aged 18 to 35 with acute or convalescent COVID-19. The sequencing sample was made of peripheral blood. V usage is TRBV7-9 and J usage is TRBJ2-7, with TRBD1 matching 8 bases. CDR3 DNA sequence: TGTGCCGGGCAGGGGGCGCGGTCCTACGAGCAGTACTTC. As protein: CAGQGARSYEQYF.